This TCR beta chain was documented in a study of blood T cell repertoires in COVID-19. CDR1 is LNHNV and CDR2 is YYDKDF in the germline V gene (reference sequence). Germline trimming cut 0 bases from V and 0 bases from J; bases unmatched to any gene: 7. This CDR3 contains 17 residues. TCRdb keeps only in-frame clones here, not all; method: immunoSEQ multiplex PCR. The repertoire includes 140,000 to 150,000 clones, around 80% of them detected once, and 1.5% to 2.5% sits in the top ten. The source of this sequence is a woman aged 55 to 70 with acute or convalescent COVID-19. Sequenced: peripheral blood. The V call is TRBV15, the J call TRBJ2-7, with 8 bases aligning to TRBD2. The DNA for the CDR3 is TGTGCCACCAGCAGAGAACCAGCGGGAGCTCCCTCCTACGAGCAGTACTTC. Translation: CATSREPAGAPSYEQYF.